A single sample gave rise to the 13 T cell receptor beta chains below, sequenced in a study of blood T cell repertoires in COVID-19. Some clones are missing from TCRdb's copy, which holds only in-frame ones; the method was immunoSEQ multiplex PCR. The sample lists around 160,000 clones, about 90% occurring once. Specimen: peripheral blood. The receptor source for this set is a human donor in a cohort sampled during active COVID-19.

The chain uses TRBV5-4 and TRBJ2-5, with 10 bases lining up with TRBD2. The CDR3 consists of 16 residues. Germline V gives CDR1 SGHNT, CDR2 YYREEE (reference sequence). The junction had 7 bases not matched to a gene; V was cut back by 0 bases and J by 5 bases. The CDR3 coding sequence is TGTGCCAGCAGCTTGGGAGCGGGAGGGCCGGAGGAGACCCAGTACTTC. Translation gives CASSLGAGGPEETQYF.

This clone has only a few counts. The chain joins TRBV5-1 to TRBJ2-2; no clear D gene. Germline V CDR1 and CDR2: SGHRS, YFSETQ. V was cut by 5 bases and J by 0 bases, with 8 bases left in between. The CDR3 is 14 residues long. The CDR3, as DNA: TGCGCCAGCAGATCCGGTCCGAACACCGGGGAGCTGTTTTTT. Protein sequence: CASRSGPNTGELFF.

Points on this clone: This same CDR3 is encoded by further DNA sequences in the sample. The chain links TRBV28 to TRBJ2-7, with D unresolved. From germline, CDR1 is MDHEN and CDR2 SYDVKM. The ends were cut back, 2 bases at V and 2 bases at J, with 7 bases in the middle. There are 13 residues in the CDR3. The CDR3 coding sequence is TGTGCCAGCAGTTTAGTCGCAGCCTACGAGCAGTACTTC. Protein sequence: CASSLVAAYEQYF.

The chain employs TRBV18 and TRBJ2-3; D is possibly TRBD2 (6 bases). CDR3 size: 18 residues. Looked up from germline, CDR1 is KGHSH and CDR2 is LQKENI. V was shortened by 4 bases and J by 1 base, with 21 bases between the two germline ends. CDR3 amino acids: CASSRSEGGPVGTDTQYF. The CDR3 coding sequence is TGTGCCAGCTCACGGTCGGAGGGCGGCCCCGTCGGCACAGATACGCAGTATTTT.

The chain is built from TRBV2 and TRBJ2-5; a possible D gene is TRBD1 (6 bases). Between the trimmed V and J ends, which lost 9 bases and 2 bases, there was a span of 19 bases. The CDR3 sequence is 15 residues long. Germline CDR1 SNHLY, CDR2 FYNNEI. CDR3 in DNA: TGTGCCAGTGCTCTTGACAGGAACCTACAAGAGACCCAGTACTTC. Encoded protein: CASALDRNLQETQYF.

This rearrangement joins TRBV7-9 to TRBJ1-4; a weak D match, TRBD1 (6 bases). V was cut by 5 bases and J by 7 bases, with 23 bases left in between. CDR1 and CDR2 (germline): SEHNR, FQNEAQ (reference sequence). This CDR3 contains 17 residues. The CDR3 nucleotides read TGTGCCAGCAGCCCCTCCAGGCAGGGGCGGTTCAGTGAAAAACTGTTTTTT. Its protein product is CASSPSRQGRFSEKLFF.

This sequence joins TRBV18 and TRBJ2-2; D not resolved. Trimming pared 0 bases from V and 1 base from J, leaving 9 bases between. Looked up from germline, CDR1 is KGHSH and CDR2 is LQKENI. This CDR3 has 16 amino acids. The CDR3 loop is CASSPPSELNTGELFF. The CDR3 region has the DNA TGTGCCAGCTCACCACCGTCGGAGCTGAACACCGGGGAGCTGTTTTTT. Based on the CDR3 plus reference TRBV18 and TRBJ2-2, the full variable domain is NAGVMQNPRHLVRRRGQEARLRCSPMKGHSHVYWYRQLPEEGLKFMVYLQKENIIDESGMPKERFSAEFPKEGPSILRIQQVVRGDSAAYFCASSPPSELNTGELFFGEGSRLTVL.

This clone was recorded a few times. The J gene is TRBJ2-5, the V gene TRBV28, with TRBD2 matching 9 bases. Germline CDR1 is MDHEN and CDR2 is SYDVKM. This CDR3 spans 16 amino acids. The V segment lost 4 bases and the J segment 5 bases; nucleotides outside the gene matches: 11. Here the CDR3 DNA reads TGTGCCAGCAGTTCGGCCGGCGGGAGGGCAGGGGAGACCCAGTACTTC. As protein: CASSSAGGRAGETQYF.

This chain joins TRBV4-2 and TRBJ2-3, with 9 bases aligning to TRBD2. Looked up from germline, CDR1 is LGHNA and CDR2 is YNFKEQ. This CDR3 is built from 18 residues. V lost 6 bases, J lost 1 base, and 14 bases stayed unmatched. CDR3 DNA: TGTGCCAGCAGTACGCGCGGGAACGCGGGAGGGGGCACAGATACGCAGTATTTT. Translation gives CASSTRGNAGGGTDTQYF.

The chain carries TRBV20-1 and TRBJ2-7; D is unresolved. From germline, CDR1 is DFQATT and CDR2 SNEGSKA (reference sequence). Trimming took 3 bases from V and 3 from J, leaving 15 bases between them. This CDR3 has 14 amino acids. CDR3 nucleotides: TGCAGTGCTAGTCTGCGTCCTAACCTCTACGAGCAGTACTTC. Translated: CSASLRPNLYEQYF.

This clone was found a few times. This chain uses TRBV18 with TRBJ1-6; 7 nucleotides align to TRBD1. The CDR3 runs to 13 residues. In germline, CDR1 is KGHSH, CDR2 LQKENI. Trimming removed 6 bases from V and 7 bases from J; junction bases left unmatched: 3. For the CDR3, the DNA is TGTGCCAGCTCCCTGGGACAGAATTCACCCCTCCACTTT. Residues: CASSLGQNSPLHF.

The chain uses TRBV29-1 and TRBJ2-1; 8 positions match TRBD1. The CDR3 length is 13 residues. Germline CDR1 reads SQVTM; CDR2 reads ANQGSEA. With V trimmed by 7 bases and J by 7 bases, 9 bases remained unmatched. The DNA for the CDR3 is TGCAGCGCCCGAGGACAGGGTCGTAATGAGCAGTTCTTC. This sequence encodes CSARGQGRNEQFF.

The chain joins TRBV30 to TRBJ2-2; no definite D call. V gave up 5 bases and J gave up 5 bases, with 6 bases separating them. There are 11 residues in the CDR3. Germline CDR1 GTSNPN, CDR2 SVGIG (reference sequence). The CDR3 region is CAWGRTGELFF. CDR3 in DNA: TGTGCCTGGGGCAGGACCGGGGAGCTGTTTTTT. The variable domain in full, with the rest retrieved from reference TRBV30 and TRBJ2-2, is SQTIHQWPATLVQPVGSPLSLECTVEGTSNPNLYWYRQAAGRGLQLLFYSVGIGQISSEVPQNLSASRPQDRQFILSSKKLLLSDSGFYLCAWGRTGELFFGEGSRLTVL.